The clone carrying this T cell receptor beta chain was observed a few times. These data belong to a study of T-cell memory formation after mild COVID-19. Looking at the study overall: Among the donors, TCR clusters were largely specific to each donor.

The CDR3 loop spans 18 amino acids. V was clipped by 4 bases and J by 4 bases; unmatched bases: 11. The germline V gene encodes CDR1 MNHEY and CDR2 SVGEGT. Constant-segment primers were used for 5'RACE, and the resulting TCR alpha and TCR beta cDNA libraries carried sample barcodes and UMIs. Using its own MiXCR run on the 5' RACE reads, TCRdb lists one record per CDR3 protein. The sample contains roughly 140,000 distinct CDR3 sequences, around 14% of which appear only once. The sequence was obtained from an adult woman who had mild COVID-19 (a few samples of this study predate the infection). Cell type and time point are not known. The sequencing input was PBMCs or a T cell subset sorted from them (not recorded which). The rearrangement joins TRBV6-2 or TRBV6-3 to TRBJ2-3; 13 bases line up with TRBD2. The CDR3 bases are TGTGCCAGCAGTTCCCCAACCGGACTAGCGGGGGAGGCAGATACGCAGTATTTT. Translated, it gives CASSSPTGLAGEADTQYF.